The 21 T cell receptor beta chains in this list originate from one sample, sequenced in a study of T-cell reconstitution after alpha-beta-depleted transplantation in children. Researchers prepared the TCRbeta library using unique molecular identifiers, the study reports. TCRdb used MiXCR to reprocess the PCR reads, holding one entry per CDR3 protein. The table shows 70,000 to 95,000 distinct CDR3 sequences, with 15% to 20% occurring only once. Sequencing used PBMCs, mostly from graft donor cells, obtained 360 days after TCRalphabeta/CD19-depleted stem cell transplant. Receptor source: a male patient between 2 and 9 years old who had a stem cell transplant for acute lymphoblastic leukemia, so the T cells may come from the graft donor.

This chain links TRBV6-5 with TRBJ1-2; 7 nucleotides line up with TRBD1. Germline CDR1 and CDR2: MNHEY and SVGAGI. This CDR3 is 15 amino acids long. V shed 1 base, J shed 6 bases, and the junction held 8 bases outside the gene matches. CDR3 amino acids: CASSYYPDRPDGYTF. The CDR3 nucleotides are TGTGCCAGCAGTTACTACCCGGACAGGCCCGATGGCTACACCTTC.

This clonotype was seen more than once but under ten times. The chain recombines TRBV9 with TRBJ2-3; 9 nucleotides align to TRBD1. The V gene's germline CDR1 is SGDLS and CDR2 YYNGEE. The CDR3 covers 15 residues. V lost 0 bases to trimming and J lost 4 bases; unmatched junction nucleotides: 3. CDR3 DNA sequence: TGTGCCAGCAGCGTAGTGGGACAGGGCCCAGATACGCAGTATTTT. Its protein is CASSVVGQGPDTQYF. The entire variable domain, with the rest obtained from reference TRBV9 and TRBJ2-3, is as follows: DSGVTQTPKHLITATGQRVTLRCSPRSGDLSVYWYQQSLDQGLQFLIQYYNGEERAKGNILERFSAQQFPDLHSELNLSSLELGDSALYFCASSVVGQGPDTQYFGPGTRLTVL.

The sample holds a few counts of this clonotype. The chain carries TRBV5-6 and TRBJ2-1, with a tentative D call TRBD2 (5 bases). The V end was cut by 2 bases, the J end by 5 bases, with 11 bases between. Germline CDR1 reads SGHDT; CDR2 reads YYEEEE. There are 14 residues in the CDR3. The CDR3 sequence: CASSFPGSHNEQFF. The CDR3 DNA follows: TGTGCCAGCAGCTTTCCGGGATCCCACAATGAGCAGTTCTTC.

This clonotype has more than one count but fewer than ten. This chain joins TRBV11-3 and TRBJ2-7; D is uncertain. In germline, CDR1 is SGHNT, CDR2 YENEEA. The CDR3 consists of 15 residues. V was clipped by 0 bases and J by 4 bases, with 13 bases between them. This CDR3 is CASSLDDHGRYEQYF. For the CDR3, the DNA is TGTGCCAGCAGCTTAGATGACCACGGAAGGTACGAGCAGTACTTC. Supplemented by reference TRBV11-3 and TRBJ2-7, the full variable domain reads EAGVVQSPRYKIIEKKQPVAFWCNPISGHNTLYWYLQNLGQGPELLIRYENEEAVDDSQLPKDRFSAERLKGVDSTLKIQPAELGDSAVYLCASSLDDHGRYEQYFGPGTRLTVT.

This clonotype was counted a few times. The rearrangement joins TRBV24-1 to TRBJ2-5, with D perhaps matching TRBD1 or TRBD2 (7 bases each). V was cut by 4 bases and J by 5 bases, with 19 bases left in between. CDR1 and CDR2 from the germline V gene are KGHDR and SFDVKD. CDR3 length: 16 amino acids. CDR3 amino acids: CATSEPGAGGVETQYF. CDR3 nucleotides: TGTGCCACCAGTGAACCTGGGGCAGGGGGGGTGGAGACCCAGTACTTC.

The chain combines TRBV24-1 with TRBJ2-7; a possible D gene is TRBD2 (5 bases). Germline V gives CDR1 KGHDR, CDR2 SFDVKD. The CDR3 covers 13 residues. V was pared by 2 bases and J by 1 base, with 5 bases between. CDR3 in amino acids: CATSDSGSYEQYF. CDR3 nucleotides: TGTGCCACCAGTGATTCGGGATCCTACGAGCAGTACTTC.

This clonotype was found a few times. This sequence joins TRBV7-2 and TRBJ2-7; 11 bases line up with TRBD2. Germline CDR1 and CDR2: SGHTA and FQGNSA. The junction had 13 bases not matched to a gene; V was cut back by 5 bases and J by 4 bases. This CDR3 is built from 17 residues. The CDR3 region is CASSAPSGRPHRYEQYF. CDR3 DNA sequence: TGTGCCAGCAGCGCCCCTAGCGGGAGGCCCCATCGGTACGAGCAGTACTTC. Looking up the rest from reference TRBV7-2 and TRBJ2-7 gives the full variable domain: GAGVSQSPSNKVTEKGKDVELRCDPISGHTALYWYRQSLGQGLEFLIYFQGNSAPDKSGLPSDRFSAERTGGSVSTLTIQRTQQEDSAVYLCASSAPSGRPHRYEQYFGPGTRLTVT.

This clonotype has more than one count but fewer than ten. This chain joins TRBV6-5 and TRBJ2-3; TRBD2 matches at 8 bases. J was trimmed by 6 bases and V by 2 bases; bases with no gene match: 13. Germline V gene sequence: CDR1 MNHEY, CDR2 SVGAGI. The CDR3 sequence is 17 residues long. The CDR3 DNA reads as TGTGCCAGCAGTTACCAGGGCGACGGGAGGGCCGCGGATACGCAGTATTTT. Protein: CASSYQGDGRAADTQYF.

This clonotype came up a few times. The V and J genes are TRBV4-2 and TRBJ2-1; 10 nucleotides line up with TRBD2. In germline, CDR1 is LGHNA, CDR2 YNFKEQ. Unmatched junction bases numbered 16, after V lost 4 bases and J lost 7 bases. The CDR3 extends over 18 amino acids. This CDR3 reads CASSRPPLASGSGNEQFF. As DNA, the CDR3 is TGTGCCAGCAGCCGCCCCCCACTTGCTAGCGGGAGTGGAAATGAGCAGTTCTTC.

V usage is TRBV5-1 and J usage is TRBJ2-3; D gene unclear. Germline V gives CDR1 SGHRS, CDR2 YFSETQ. V lost 3 bases and J 2 bases, leaving 4 bases between the germline ends. CDR3 length equals 12 residues. The CDR3 DNA is TGCGCCAGCAGCTGGATCACAGATACGCAGTATTTT. This gives the protein CASSWITDTQYF.

This clonotype was detected only a few times. V is TRBV11-3 and J is TRBJ2-7, with TRBD1 identical over 7 bases. The trim removed 2 bases at V and 7 bases at J, leaving 2 bases unmatched. Per germline, CDR1 SGHNT and CDR2 YENEEA. This CDR3 spans 12 amino acids. CDR3 region: CASSLTGVEQYF. The DNA for the CDR3 is TGTGCCAGCAGCTTAACAGGGGTTGAGCAGTACTTC. The variable domain in full, completed from reference TRBV11-3 and TRBJ2-7, reads EAGVVQSPRYKIIEKKQPVAFWCNPISGHNTLYWYLQNLGQGPELLIRYENEEAVDDSQLPKDRFSAERLKGVDSTLKIQPAELGDSAVYLCASSLTGVEQYFGPGTRLTVT.

The rearrangement joins TRBV12-3 or TRBV12-4 to TRBJ1-2; weak D call: TRBD1 (5 bases). This CDR3 region has 13 residues. V lost 7 bases and J 3 bases, leaving 12 bases between the germline ends. The chain's CDR3 is CASKNGADYGYTF. The CDR3 DNA reads TGTGCCAGCAAAAATGGGGCGGACTATGGCTACACCTTC.

V is TRBV29-1 and J is TRBJ2-1, with D perhaps matching TRBD1 or TRBD2 (6 bases each). Per germline, CDR1 SQVTM and CDR2 ANQGSEA. The V gene lost 4 bases and the J gene lost 9 bases, with 16 bases spanning the gap. The CDR3 contains 13 residues. The CDR3 protein is CSVGRQGRGEQFF. The CDR3 nucleotides read TGCAGCGTTGGGAGGCAGGGGCGGGGTGAGCAGTTCTTC.

The chain joins TRBV12-3 or TRBV12-4 to TRBJ1-6; 9 nucleotides agree with TRBD1. The CDR3 runs to 15 residues. J lost 10 bases, V lost 5 bases, and 9 bases had no gene match. CDR3 residues: CASSPAGTGFSPLHF. The DNA of the CDR3 is TGTGCCAGCAGTCCCGCCGGGACAGGGTTCTCACCCCTCCACTTT.

As concerns this clonotype: Its ends do not fully match the called genes, so a read error is possible. The chain links TRBV10-2 to TRBJ2-7; D is perhaps TRBD2 (6 bases). The CDR3 sequence is 12 residues long. Germline CDR1 is WSHSY and CDR2 is SAAADI. The CDR3, as DNA: TGCGCCAGCAGTGACCCGTGGGGAGGCCCCGTCTTC. Its translation: CASSDPWGGPVF.

In its sample, this clonotype was seen a few times. This chain uses TRBV7-9 with TRBJ2-3; D unresolved. This CDR3 comprises 15 residues. Per the germline V gene, CDR1 is SEHNR and CDR2 is FQNEAQ (reference sequence). Trimming took 5 bases from V and 0 from J, leaving 12 bases between them. The CDR3 loop reads CASSQPPGSTDTQYF. The CDR3 DNA reads TGTGCCAGCAGCCAGCCGCCCGGTAGCACAGATACGCAGTATTTT. Complete variable domain (other parts from reference TRBV7-9 and TRBJ2-3): DTGVSQNPRHKITKRGQNVTFRCDPISEHNRLYWYRQTLGQGPEFLTYFQNEAQLEKSRLLSDRFSAERPKGSFSTLEIQRTEQGDSAMYLCASSQPPGSTDTQYFGPGTRLTVL.

There are a few counts of this clonotype. The chain uses TRBV12-3 or TRBV12-4 and TRBJ1-5; no firm D call. V dropped 3 bases and J dropped 0 bases, with 6 bases sitting between them. The CDR3 is 14 amino acids. CDR3 coding DNA: TGTGCCAGCAGTTTGGGATTTAGCAATCAGCCCCAGCATTTT. Its translation is CASSLGFSNQPQHF.

Only a few counts were recorded for this clonotype. The chain couples TRBV5-1 to TRBJ2-2; 7 nucleotides agree with TRBD1. The CDR3 spans 17 residues. The V gene end was trimmed by 0 bases and the J gene end by 4 bases; junction bases not matched to a gene: 9. Germline loops: CDR1 SGHRS, CDR2 YFSETQ. The CDR3 DNA sequence: TGCGCCAGCAGCTTGGGCCACCGGGACAGTTCCACCGGGGAGCTGTTTTTT. Protein product: CASSLGHRDSSTGELFF.

V usage is TRBV12-3 or TRBV12-4 and J usage is TRBJ2-1, with a possible D match to TRBD2 (5 bases). This CDR3 contains 13 residues. V was trimmed by 3 bases and J by 5 bases, leaving 8 bases between them. The CDR3 loop is CASSFGLNNEQFF. Here the CDR3 DNA reads TGTGCCAGCAGTTTCGGACTCAACAATGAGCAGTTCTTC.

This clonotype was counted ten times or more. The V gene is TRBV12-3 or TRBV12-4, the J gene TRBJ2-5, with a possible D match to TRBD2 (6 bases). The CDR3 covers 16 residues. Trimming took off 4 bases at V and 6 bases at J, with 21 bases between the two ends. The CDR3 DNA reads TGTGCCAGCAGTTCCCCGGAGGTCCCGGGGGTTAAGACCCAGTACTTC. Its protein product is CASSSPEVPGVKTQYF.

The chain uses TRBV20-1 and TRBJ2-3; 7 nucleotides line up with TRBD2. Losses at the gene ends were 0 bases for V and 2 bases for J; bases not matched to a gene: 8. Germline V lookup: CDR1 DFQATT, CDR2 SNEGSKA (reference sequence). The CDR3 covers 16 residues. CDR3 amino acids: CSARDWRLAVTDTQYF. The CDR3 DNA follows: TGCAGTGCTAGAGATTGGCGGCTAGCGGTCACAGATACGCAGTATTTT.